This T cell receptor (beta chain) was retrieved from a study of cytomegalovirus exposure and HLA in healthy donors. CDR3 length: 18 residues. V was clipped by 0 bases and J by 0 bases, with 17 bases between them. Germline V gene sequence: CDR1 MGHRA, CDR2 YSYEKL. Assay used: immunoSEQ multiplex PCR; TCRdb lists only in-frame clones, some missing. The sample includes under 200,000 clones, 65% to 90% of them seen just once. Sequencing was performed on PBMCs. The clonotype comes from a woman between 18 and 29 years old in good health and CMV-seronegative. This rearrangement joins TRBV4-1 to TRBJ1-1; D perhaps matches TRBD1 (5 bases). CDR3 region: CASSQDHDSSSMNTEAFF. In DNA, the CDR3 is TGCGCCAGCAGCCAAGATCACGACAGCTCCTCCATGAACACTGAAGCTTTCTTT.